This T cell receptor (beta chain) was sequenced for a study of preoperative IRX-2 immunotherapy in early breast cancer. Produced via immunoSEQ multiplex PCR; TCRdb's table is partial and in-frame only. The data contain tens of thousands of clones, around four fifths of them seen just once; the ten biggest clones take up around 2.6%. Treatment: preoperative locoregional IRX-2 cytokine immunotherapy. Patients received preoperative, locoregional IRX-2 cytokine immunotherapy in a phase Ib study. Trimming removed 6 bases from V and 2 bases from J; junction bases left unmatched: 1. The CDR3 is made up of 13 amino acids.

This TCR was recovered from a human donor with breast cancer. The sample in question was lymph node tissue, obtained from a patient treated with IRX-2 immunotherapy. The rearrangement joins TRBV23-1 to TRBJ2-1; 7 bases fit TRBD2. TRBV23-1 is given ORF status, its function remaining uncertain. The CDR3 DNA sequence: TGCGCCAGCAGCCGGGGGGCCTACAATGAGCAGTTCTTC. Translation gives CASSRGAYNEQFF.